Listed here are 12 T cell receptor beta chains from one sample, sequenced in a study of blood T cell repertoires in COVID-19. Profiled with immunoSEQ multiplex PCR; TCRdb holds only in-frame clones, not every one. The data contain 200,000 to 300,000 clones, 87% of them singletons. The sample was PBMCs or T cells enriched from blood (not recorded which). Receptors originate from a woman younger than 45 with acute COVID-19.

The chain employs TRBV25-1 and TRBJ1-5, with D perhaps matching TRBD1 (6 bases). Trimming removed 2 bases from V and 7 bases from J, with 12 bases in between. The V gene's germline CDR1 is MGHDK and CDR2 SYGVNS. The CDR3 runs to 14 residues. The CDR3 spells CASSETGFTQPQHF. The CDR3 DNA reads TGTGCCAGCAGTGAAACAGGGTTCACGCAGCCCCAGCATTTT.

Note on this clone: Other DNA sequences from this sample encode an identical CDR3 as well. The chain uses TRBV7-9 and TRBJ1-2, with D possibly being TRBD1 (5 bases). Per germline, CDR1 SEHNR and CDR2 FQNEAQ (reference sequence). V shed 4 bases and J shed 4 bases, with 16 bases lying between them. This CDR3 spans 15 amino acids. For the CDR3, the DNA is TGTGCCAGCAGCTCCGGGACTGACAACACCTATGGCTACACCTTC. It encodes CASSSGTDNTYGYTF.

The chain couples TRBV5-5 to TRBJ1-5; the match to TRBD1 covers 7 bases. Germline CDR1 and CDR2: SGHKS and YYEKEE (reference sequence). The ends lost 0 bases at V and 4 bases at J; junction bases unmatched: 4. This CDR3 spans 15 amino acids. CDR3: CASSLGIQGNQPQHF. CDR3 DNA sequence: TGTGCCAGCAGCTTGGGAATACAGGGGAATCAGCCCCAGCATTTT.

V and J are TRBV5-5 and TRBJ2-3; 9 nucleotides line up with TRBD1. The V segment lost 4 bases and the J segment 3 bases; nucleotides outside the gene matches: 6. CDR1 SGHKS and CDR2 YYEKEE come from the germline V gene (reference sequence). This CDR3 region has 15 residues. CDR3 nucleotides: TGTGCCAGCAGCCCAGGACAGGGGCGGACAGATACGCAGTATTTT. Its protein is CASSPGQGRTDTQYF.

This clone was seen a few times. V usage is TRBV27 and J usage is TRBJ1-4; D is unresolved. V was clipped by 5 bases and J by 2 bases, with 12 bases between them. The CDR3 runs 15 residues. Germline CDR1 is MNHEY and CDR2 is SMNVEV (reference sequence). DNA of the CDR3: TGTGCCAGCAGTGGGATTCGAGGGACTAATGAAAAACTGTTTTTT. This codes for CASSGIRGTNEKLFF.

Comment on this clone: Other nucleotide sequences in the sample specify the same CDR3. The chain links TRBV19 to TRBJ2-5; 7 nucleotides match TRBD1. The CDR3 is made up of 14 amino acids. The germline CDR1 and CDR2 sequences are LNHDA and SQIVND (reference sequence). Germline trimming cut 3 bases from V and 1 base from J; bases unmatched to any gene: 2. As DNA, the CDR3 is TGTGCCAGTAGTATCGGGACAGCCCAAGAGACCCAGTACTTC. Translated: CASSIGTAQETQYF.

V gene TRBV29-1 combines with J gene TRBJ1-2, with 7 bases identical to TRBD1. The CDR3 sequence is 13 residues long. In germline, CDR1 is SQVTM, CDR2 ANQGSEA. The ends lost 3 bases at V and 5 bases at J; junction bases unmatched: 6. As DNA, the CDR3 is TGCAGCGTTGATGGGGACAGCCTATATGGCTACACCTTC. It specifies CSVDGDSLYGYTF.

This clone was seen just once. The chain employs TRBV28 and TRBJ2-1, with 9 bases matching TRBD1. J lost 8 bases, V lost 5 bases, and 4 bases had no gene match. CDR1 and CDR2 (germline): MDHEN, SYDVKM. The CDR3 contains 13 residues. The CDR3 nucleotides are TGTGCCAGCAGTGGGGGACAGGGTTATGAGCAGTTCTTC. It encodes CASSGGQGYEQFF.

The J gene is TRBJ2-3, the V gene TRBV6-1, with 7 nucleotides matching TRBD2. CDR1 is MNHNS, CDR2 SASEGT, per germline. J was trimmed by 2 bases and V by 3 bases; bases with no gene match: 5. The CDR3 contains 15 residues. Here the CDR3 reads CASSDQGGVTDTQYF. The DNA for the CDR3 is TGTGCCAGCAGTGACCAGGGAGGGGTCACAGATACGCAGTATTTT.

The table lists this clone with a count of one. The chain employs TRBV9 and TRBJ1-1; 8 positions agree with TRBD1. The CDR3 totals 15 residues. With 0 bases clipped from V and 7 bases from J, the junction kept 8 bases outside the gene matches. Germline CDR1 and CDR2: SGDLS and YYNGEE. In DNA form, the CDR3 reads TGTGCCAGCAGCGTAGGTACGTCTACAGGGGGTGAAGCTTTCTTT. It codes for CASSVGTSTGGEAFF.

The V and J genes are TRBV11-2 and TRBJ2-1; TRBD1 agrees at 9 bases. The trim removed 5 bases at V and 9 bases at J, leaving 14 bases unmatched. The germline gives CDR1 SGHAT, CDR2 FQNNGV. The CDR3 spans 16 residues. Here the CDR3 reads CASSPRPRDREGEQFF. In nucleotides, the CDR3 is TGTGCCAGCAGCCCCCGACCCCGGGACAGGGAGGGTGAGCAGTTCTTC.

The V gene is TRBV10-3, the J gene TRBJ2-3; D is perhaps TRBD2 (5 bases). In germline, CDR1 is ENHRY, CDR2 SYGVKD. This CDR3 contains 17 residues. With 4 bases removed from V and 0 bases from J, the gap between germline ends came to 17 bases. The CDR3 sequence: CAISGALGSASTDTQYF. The CDR3 DNA reads as TGTGCCATCAGTGGGGCGTTAGGTAGCGCGAGCACAGATACGCAGTATTTT.